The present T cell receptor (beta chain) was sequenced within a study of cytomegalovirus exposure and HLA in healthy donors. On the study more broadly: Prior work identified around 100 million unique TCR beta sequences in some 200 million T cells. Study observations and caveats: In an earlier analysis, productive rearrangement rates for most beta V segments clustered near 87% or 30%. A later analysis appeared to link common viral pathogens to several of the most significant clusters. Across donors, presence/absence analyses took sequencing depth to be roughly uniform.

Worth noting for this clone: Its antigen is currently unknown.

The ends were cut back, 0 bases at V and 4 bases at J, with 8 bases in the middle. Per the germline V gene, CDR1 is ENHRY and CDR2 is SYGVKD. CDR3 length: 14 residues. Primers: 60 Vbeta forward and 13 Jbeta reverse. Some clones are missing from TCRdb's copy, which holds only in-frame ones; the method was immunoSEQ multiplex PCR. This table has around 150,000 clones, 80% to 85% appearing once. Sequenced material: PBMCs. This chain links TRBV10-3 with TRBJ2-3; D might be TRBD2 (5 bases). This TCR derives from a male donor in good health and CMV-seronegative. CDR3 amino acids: CAISESEGADTQYF. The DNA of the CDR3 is TGTGCCATCAGTGAGTCCGAGGGTGCAGATACGCAGTATTTT.